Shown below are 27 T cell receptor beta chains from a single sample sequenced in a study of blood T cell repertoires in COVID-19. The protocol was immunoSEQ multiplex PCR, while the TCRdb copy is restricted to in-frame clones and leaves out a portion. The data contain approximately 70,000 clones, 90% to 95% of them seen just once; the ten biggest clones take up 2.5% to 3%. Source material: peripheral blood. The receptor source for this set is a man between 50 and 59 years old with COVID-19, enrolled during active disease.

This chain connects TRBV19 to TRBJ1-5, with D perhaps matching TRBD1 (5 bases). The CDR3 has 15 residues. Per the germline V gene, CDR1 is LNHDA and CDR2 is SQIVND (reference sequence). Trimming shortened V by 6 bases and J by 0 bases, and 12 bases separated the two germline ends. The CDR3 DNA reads TGTGCCAGTAGCACCGACAGTTATAGCAATCAGCCCCAGCATTTT. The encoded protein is CASSTDSYSNQPQHF.

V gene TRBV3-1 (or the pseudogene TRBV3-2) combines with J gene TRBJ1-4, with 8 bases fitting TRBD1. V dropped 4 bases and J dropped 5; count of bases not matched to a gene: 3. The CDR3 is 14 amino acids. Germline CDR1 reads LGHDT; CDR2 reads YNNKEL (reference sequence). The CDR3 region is CASSPDRGNEKLFF. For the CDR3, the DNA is TGTGCCAGCAGCCCAGACAGGGGAAATGAAAAACTGTTTTTT.

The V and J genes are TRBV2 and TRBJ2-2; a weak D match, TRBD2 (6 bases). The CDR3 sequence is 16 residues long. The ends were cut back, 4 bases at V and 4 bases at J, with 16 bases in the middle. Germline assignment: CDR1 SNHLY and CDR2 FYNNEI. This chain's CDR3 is CASSAKRLDLTGELFF. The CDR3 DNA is TGTGCCAGCAGTGCCAAGCGACTAGACCTCACCGGGGAGCTGTTTTTT.

DNA of the CDR3: TGTGCCAGCAGCCCGGACAGGGGAGGCGGGGAGCTGTTTTTT. Translating gives CASSPDRGGGELFF. This chain connects TRBV7-3 to TRBJ2-2, with 9 bases lining up with TRBD1. CDR3 length equals 14 residues. Germline CDR1 reads SGHTA; CDR2 reads FQGTGA. V lost 5 bases to trimming and J lost 7 bases; unmatched junction nucleotides: 5.

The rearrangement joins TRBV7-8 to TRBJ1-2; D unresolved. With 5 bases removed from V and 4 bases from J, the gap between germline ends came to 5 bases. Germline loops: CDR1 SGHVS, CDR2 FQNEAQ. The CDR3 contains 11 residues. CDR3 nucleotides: TGTGCCAGCAGCCCCAGCTATGGCTACACCTTC. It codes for CASSPSYGYTF. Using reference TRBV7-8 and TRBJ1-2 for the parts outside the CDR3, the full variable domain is GAGVSQSPRYKVAKRGQDVALRCDPISGHVSLFWYQQALGQGPEFLTYFQNEAQLDKSGLPSDRFFAERPEGSVSTLKIQRTQQEDSAVYLCASSPSYGYTFGSGTRLTVV.

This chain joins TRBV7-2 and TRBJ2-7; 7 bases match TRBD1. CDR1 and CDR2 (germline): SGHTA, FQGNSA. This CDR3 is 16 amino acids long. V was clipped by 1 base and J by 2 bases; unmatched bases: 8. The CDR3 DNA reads TGTGCCAGCAGCTTAGTTGGTGTAGGGACAGCCTACGAGCAGTACTTC. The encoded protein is CASSLVGVGTAYEQYF.

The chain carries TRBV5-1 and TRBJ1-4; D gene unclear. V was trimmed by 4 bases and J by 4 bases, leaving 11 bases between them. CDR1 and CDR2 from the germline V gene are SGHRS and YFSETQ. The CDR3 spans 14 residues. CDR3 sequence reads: CASSPGGVNEKLFF. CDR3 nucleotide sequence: TGCGCCAGCAGCCCGGGCGGGGTTAATGAAAAACTGTTTTTT. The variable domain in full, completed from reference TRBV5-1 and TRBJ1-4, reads KAGVTQTPRYLIKTRGQQVTLSCSPISGHRSVSWYQQTPGQGLQFLFEYFSETQRNKGNFPGRFSGRQFSNSRSEMNVSTLELGDSALYLCASSPGGVNEKLFFGSGTQLSVL.

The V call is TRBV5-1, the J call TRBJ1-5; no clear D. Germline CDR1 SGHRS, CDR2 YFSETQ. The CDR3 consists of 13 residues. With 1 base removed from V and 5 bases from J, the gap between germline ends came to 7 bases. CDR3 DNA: TGCGCCAGCAGCTTGTTGGGCGATCAGCCCCAGCATTTT. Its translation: CASSLLGDQPQHF.

CDR3 in amino acids: CASSSGQGMRYEQYF. In nucleotides, the CDR3 is TGCGCCAGCAGCTCGGGACAGGGGATGAGGTACGAGCAGTACTTC. The gene calls are TRBV5-1 and TRBJ2-7, with 10 bases that match TRBD1. The germline V gene has CDR1 SGHRS and CDR2 YFSETQ. The CDR3 has 15 amino acids. V trimming: 3 bases; J trimming: 4 bases; junction bases outside the gene matches: 7.

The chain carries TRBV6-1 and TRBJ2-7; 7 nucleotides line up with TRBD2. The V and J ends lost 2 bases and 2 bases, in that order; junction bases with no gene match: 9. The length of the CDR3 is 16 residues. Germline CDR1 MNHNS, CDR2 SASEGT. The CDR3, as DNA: TGTGCCAGCAGTGAACTTGCTAGCGGACACACCTACGAGCAGTACTTC. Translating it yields CASSELASGHTYEQYF.

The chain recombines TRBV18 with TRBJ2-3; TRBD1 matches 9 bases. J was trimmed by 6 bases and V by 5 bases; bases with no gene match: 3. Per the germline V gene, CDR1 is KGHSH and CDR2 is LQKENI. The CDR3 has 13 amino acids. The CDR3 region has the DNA TGTGCCAGCTCAGTGGACAGGGGCGATACGCAGTATTTT. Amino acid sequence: CASSVDRGDTQYF.

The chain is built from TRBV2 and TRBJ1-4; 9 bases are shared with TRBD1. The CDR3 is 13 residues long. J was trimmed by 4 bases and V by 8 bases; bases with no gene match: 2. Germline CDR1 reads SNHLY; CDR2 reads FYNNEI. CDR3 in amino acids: CASGQGLNEKLFF. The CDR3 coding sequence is TGTGCCAGCGGACAGGGGCTTAATGAAAAACTGTTTTTT.

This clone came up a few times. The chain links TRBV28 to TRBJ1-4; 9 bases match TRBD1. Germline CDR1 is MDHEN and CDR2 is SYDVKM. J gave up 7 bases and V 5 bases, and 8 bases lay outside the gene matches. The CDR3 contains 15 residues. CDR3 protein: CASSPRTGAREKLFF. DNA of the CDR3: TGTGCCAGCAGTCCTCGGACAGGGGCGCGTGAAAAACTGTTTTTT.

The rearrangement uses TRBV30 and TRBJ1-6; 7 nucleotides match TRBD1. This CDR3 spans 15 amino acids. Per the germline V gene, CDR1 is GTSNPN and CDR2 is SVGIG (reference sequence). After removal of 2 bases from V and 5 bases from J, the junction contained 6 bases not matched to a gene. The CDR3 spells CAWSTGDRDNSPLHF. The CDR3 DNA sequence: TGTGCCTGGAGTACAGGGGACAGAGATAATTCACCCCTCCACTTT.

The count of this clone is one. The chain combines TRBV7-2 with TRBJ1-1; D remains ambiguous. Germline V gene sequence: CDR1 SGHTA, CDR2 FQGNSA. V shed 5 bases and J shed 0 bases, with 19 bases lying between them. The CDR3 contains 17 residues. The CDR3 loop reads CASSLPSATDMNTEAFF. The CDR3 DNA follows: TGTGCCAGCAGCCTTCCTAGCGCGACGGATATGAACACTGAAGCTTTCTTT.

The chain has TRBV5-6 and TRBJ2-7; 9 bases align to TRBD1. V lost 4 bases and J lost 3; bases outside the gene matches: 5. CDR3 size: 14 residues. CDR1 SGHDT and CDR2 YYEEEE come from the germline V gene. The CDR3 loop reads CASSPGTGFYEQYF. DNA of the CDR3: TGTGCCAGCAGCCCCGGGACAGGGTTCTACGAGCAGTACTTC.

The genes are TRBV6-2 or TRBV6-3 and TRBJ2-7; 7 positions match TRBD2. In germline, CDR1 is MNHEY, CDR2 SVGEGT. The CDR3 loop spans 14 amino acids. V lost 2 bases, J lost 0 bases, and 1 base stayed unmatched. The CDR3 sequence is CASSYSGTSYEQYF. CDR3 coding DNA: TGTGCCAGCAGTTACAGCGGGACCTCCTACGAGCAGTACTTC.

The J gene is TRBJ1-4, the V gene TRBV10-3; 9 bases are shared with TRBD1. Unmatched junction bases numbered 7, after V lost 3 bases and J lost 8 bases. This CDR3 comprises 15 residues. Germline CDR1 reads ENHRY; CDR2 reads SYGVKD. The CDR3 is CAISESGTGNEKLFF. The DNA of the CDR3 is TGTGCCATCAGTGAATCCGGGACAGGGAACGAAAAACTGTTTTTT.

CDR3 in amino acids: CAGRTGEYSGELFF. The CDR3 DNA follows: TGCGCCGGACGGACAGGGGAGTACTCCGGGGAGCTGTTTTTT. V usage is TRBV10-1 and J usage is TRBJ2-2; TRBD1 agrees at 9 bases. The CDR3 has 14 residues. Germline CDR1 WNHNN, CDR2 SYGVQD (reference sequence). V gave up 11 bases and J gave up 6 bases; unmatched junction bases: 10.

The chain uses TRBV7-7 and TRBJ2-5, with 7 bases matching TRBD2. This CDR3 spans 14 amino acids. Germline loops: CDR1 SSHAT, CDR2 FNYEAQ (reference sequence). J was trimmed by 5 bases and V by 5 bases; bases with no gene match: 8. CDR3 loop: CASSPIAGAETQYF. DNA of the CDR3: TGTGCCAGCAGCCCTATTGCGGGAGCGGAGACCCAGTACTTC.

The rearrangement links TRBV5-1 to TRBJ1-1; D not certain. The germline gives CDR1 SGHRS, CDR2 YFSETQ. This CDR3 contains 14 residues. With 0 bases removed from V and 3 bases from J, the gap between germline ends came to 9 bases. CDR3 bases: TGCGCCAGCAGCTTGGCCCCAGGTGACACTGAAGCTTTCTTT. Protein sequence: CASSLAPGDTEAFF.

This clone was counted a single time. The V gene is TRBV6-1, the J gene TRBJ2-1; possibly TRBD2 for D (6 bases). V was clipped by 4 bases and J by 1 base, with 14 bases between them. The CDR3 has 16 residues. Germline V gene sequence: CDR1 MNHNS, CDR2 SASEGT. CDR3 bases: TGTGCCAGCAGTGGTACTCTAGCGATGTCCTACAATGAGCAGTTCTTC. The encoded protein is CASSGTLAMSYNEQFF.

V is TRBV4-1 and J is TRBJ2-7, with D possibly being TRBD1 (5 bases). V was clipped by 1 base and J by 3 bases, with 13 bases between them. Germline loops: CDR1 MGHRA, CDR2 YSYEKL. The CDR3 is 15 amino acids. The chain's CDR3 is CASSQGGELLYEQYF. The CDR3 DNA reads TGCGCCAGCAGCCAAGGGGGCGAACTTCTCTACGAGCAGTACTTC.

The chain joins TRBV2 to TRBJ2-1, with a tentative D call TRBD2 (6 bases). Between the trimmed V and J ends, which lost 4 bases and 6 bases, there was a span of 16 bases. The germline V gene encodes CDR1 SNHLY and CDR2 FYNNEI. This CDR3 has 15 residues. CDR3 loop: CASSGRSGAGNEQFF. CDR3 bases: TGTGCCAGCAGTGGCCGTTCGGGAGCTGGCAATGAGCAGTTCTTC.

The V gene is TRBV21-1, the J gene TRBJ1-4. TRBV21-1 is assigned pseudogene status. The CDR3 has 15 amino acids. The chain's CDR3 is CASSATLELREKLFF. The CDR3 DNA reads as TGTGCCAGCAGCGCAACCCTCGAGCTAAGAGAAAAACTGTTTTTT.

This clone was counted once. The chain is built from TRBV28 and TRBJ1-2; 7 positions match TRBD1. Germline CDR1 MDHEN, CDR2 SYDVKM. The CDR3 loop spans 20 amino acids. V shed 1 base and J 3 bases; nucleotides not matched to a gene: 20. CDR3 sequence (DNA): TGTGCCAGCAGTTTATCTTACGGTTCCGGGACAGCAACATGGGACTATGGCTACACCTTC. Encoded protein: CASSLSYGSGTATWDYGYTF.

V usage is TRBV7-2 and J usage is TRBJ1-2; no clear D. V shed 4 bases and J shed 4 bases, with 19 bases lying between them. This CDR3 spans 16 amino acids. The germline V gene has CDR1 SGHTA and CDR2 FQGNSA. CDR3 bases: TGTGCCAGCAGCTCACGGACGGCCCCGGCGGGCTATGGCTACACCTTC. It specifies CASSSRTAPAGYGYTF. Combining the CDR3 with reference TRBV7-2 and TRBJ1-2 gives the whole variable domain GAGVSQSPSNKVTEKGKDVELRCDPISGHTALYWYRQSLGQGLEFLIYFQGNSAPDKSGLPSDRFSAERTGGSVSTLTIQRTQQEDSAVYLCASSSRTAPAGYGYTFGSGTRLTVV.